The sequence of this TCR beta chain was determined in a study of T cell repertoires in cytomegalovirus infection (dated by TCRdb to between 2017 and 2020). As for the study more broadly: Because public TCR beta signatures pointed to carriage of CMV infection together with the matching HLA type, the HLA type of each donor mattered for the analysis. What the research found in general, with its limitations: The ex vivo response was dominated by HLA-C-restricted CMV-specific TCR beta clonotypes, and the single most frequent clonotype in two of eight donors was supplied by these HLA-C-restricted clonotypes. Carriers of CMV infection plus the relevant HLA type were discriminated by the cumulative frequency of public TCR beta family members in the study cohort and in an independent approximately 340-donor cohort.

Sequencing instrument: Illumina HiSeq 1500. Starting from the raw public reads, TCRdb applied fastp trimming at Q25, assembled clones with MiXCR and retained in-frame beta chains. Identical CDR3 protein sequences are pooled into one entry, listed with their most common genes and DNA. Counted in this sample were under 350,000 distinct CDR3 sequences; about 8.8% of them appeared once. The ten largest clones represent less than 3% of the sample. V loses 0 bases, J loses 3 bases, and the germline ends lie 7 bases apart. Counted from cysteine to valine, this CDR3 has 13 amino acids. Of the read, only the CDR3 DNA is kept; its 39 bases are in frame from base 1. The CDR1 and CDR2 encoded by the germline V gene are SGHRS and YFSETQ. On this clonotype: The clone's antigen remains unknown. The sample holds no much larger clone one base away, and base qualities are not on file.

The TCR was taken from a human donor in good health (CMV status not recorded). Some clones in this sample may be carry-over from other donors' samples. Sequenced material: PBMCs. The chain couples TRBV5-1 to TRBJ2-7; possibly the D gene is TRBD1, per 6 matching bases. The CDR3 protein is CASSLETGYEQYV. The sequence in DNA is TGCGCCAGCAGCTTGGAGACAGGCTACGAGCAGTACGTC.